This T cell receptor (beta chain) was sequenced in a study of blood T cell repertoires in COVID-19. Whole-study context: The United States, Italy and Spain were the sources of the acute and convalescent COVID-19 samples. In each case, the material was cDNA or gDNA derived from T cells, B-cell-depleted T cells, or PBMCs.

There are 12 residues in the CDR3. V was cut by 8 bases and J by 4 bases, with 12 bases left in between. The germline V gene has CDR1 SGHDN and CDR2 FVKESK. In the original analysis: Amplification of reference gene primers provided the estimated nucleated cell counts. Produced via immunoSEQ multiplex PCR; TCRdb's table is partial and in-frame only. V and J calls and clone size are copied from that table; D and trimming were computed from the DNA. The sample holds about 160,000 clones, 80% to 90% seen once. Seattle enrolled patients during active infection and tracked them longitudinally. This TCR derives from a woman aged 45-60 years with COVID-19, enrolled during active disease. Sequencing was carried out using peripheral blood. The gene calls are TRBV14 and TRBJ2-7; perhaps D is TRBD1 or TRBD2 (6 bases each). CDR3 sequence reads: CASGRGLYEQYF. The CDR3 region has the DNA TGTGCCAGCGGCCGGGGGCTGTACGAGCAGTACTTC.